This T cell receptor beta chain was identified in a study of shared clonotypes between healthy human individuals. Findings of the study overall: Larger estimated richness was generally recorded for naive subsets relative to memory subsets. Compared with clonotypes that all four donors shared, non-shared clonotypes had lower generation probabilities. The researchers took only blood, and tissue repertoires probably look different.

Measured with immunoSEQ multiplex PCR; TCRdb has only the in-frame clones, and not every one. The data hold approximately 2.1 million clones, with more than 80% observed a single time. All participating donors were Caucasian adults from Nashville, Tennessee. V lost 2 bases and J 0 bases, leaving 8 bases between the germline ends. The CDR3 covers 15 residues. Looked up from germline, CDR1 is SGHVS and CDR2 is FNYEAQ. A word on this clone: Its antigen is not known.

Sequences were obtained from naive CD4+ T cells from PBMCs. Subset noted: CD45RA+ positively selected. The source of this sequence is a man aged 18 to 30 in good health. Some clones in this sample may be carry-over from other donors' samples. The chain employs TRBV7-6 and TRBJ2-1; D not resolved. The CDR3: CASSLQRSSYNEQFF. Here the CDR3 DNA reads TGTGCCAGCAGCTTACAGCGTAGCTCCTACAATGAGCAGTTCTTC.